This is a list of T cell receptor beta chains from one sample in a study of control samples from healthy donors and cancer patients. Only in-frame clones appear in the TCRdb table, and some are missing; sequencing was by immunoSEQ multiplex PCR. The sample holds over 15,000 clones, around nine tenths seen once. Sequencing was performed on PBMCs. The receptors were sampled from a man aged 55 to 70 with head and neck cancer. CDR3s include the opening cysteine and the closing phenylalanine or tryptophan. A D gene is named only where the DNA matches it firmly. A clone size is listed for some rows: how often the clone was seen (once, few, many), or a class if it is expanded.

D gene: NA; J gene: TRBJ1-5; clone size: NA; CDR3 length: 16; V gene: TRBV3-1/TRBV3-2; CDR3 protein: CASSPLPDYSNQPQHF; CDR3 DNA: TGTGCCAGCAGCCCCTTACCTGATTATAGCAATCAGCCCCAGCATTTT
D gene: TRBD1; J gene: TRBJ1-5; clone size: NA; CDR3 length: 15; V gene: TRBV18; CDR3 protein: CASSPGQSPNQPQHF; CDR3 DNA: TGTGCCAGCTCACCGGGACAGAGTCCCAATCAGCCCCAGCATTTT
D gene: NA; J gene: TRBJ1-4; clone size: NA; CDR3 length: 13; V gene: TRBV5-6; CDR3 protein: CASSLDRGEKLFF; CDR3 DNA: TGTGCCAGCAGCTTGGATCGGGGGGAAAAACTGTTTTTT
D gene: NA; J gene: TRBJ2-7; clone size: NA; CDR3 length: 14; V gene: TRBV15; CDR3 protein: CATSRDMAAYEQYF; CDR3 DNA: TGTGCCACCAGCAGAGATATGGCAGCCTACGAGCAGTACTTC
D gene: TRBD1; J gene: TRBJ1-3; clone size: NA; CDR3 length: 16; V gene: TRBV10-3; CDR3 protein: CAISGGTGRSGNTIYF; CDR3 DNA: TGTGCCATCAGTGGGGGGACAGGGCGAAGTGGAAACACCATATATTTT
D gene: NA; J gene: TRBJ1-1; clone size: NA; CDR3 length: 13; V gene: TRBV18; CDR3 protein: CASSPTSNTEAFF; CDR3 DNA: TGTGCCAGCTCGCCGACCTCGAACACTGAAGCTTTCTTT
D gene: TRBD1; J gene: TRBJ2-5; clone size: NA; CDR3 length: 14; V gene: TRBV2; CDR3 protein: CASSEGGQRETQYF; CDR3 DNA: TGTGCCAGCAGTGAAGGGGGACAGCGAGAGACCCAGTACTTC
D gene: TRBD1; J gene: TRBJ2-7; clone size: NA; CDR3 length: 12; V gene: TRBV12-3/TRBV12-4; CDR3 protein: CASSPGQFEQYF; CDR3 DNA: TGTGCCAGCAGCCCGGGACAGTTCGAGCAGTACTTC
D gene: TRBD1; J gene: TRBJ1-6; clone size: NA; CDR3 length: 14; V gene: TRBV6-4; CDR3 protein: CASSTGTGISPLHF; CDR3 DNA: TGTGCCAGCAGCACGGGGACAGGGATATCACCCCTCCACTTT
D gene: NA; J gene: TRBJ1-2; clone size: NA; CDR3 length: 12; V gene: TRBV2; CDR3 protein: CASSAGEGGYTF; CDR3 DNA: TGTGCCAGCAGTGCGGGGGAGGGTGGCTACACCTTC
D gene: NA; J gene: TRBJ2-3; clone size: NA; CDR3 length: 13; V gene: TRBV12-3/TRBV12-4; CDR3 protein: CASKDLITDTQYF; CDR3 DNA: TGTGCCAGCAAGGACTTGATCACAGATACGCAGTATTTT
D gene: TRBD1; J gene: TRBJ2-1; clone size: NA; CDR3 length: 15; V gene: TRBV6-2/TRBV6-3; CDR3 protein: CASSSTGTGGREQFF; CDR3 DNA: TGTGCCAGCAGTTCCACCGGGACAGGGGGCCGTGAGCAGTTCTTC
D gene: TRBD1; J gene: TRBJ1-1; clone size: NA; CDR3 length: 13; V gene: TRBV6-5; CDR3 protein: CASSHRGNTEAFF; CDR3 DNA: TGTGCCAGCAGTCACAGGGGGAACACTGAAGCTTTCTTT
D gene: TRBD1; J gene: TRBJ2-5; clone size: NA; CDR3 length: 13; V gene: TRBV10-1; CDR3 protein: CASTETGEETQYF; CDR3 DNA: TGCGCCAGCACCGAGACAGGGGAAGAGACCCAGTACTTC
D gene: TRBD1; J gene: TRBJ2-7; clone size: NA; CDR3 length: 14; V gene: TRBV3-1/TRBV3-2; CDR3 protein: CASSPDTRGQGVYF; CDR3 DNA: TGTGCCAGCAGCCCAGACACAAGGGGACAGGGAGTGTACTTC
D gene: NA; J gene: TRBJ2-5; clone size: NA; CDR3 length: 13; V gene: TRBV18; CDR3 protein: CASSPRSQETQYF; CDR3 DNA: TGTGCCAGCTCACCACGGTCCCAAGAGACCCAGTACTTC
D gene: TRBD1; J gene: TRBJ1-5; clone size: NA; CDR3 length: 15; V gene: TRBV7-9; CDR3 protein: CASSRTTGVGQPQHF; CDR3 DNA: TGTGCCAGCAGCCGAACGACAGGGGTCGGTCAGCCCCAGCATTTT
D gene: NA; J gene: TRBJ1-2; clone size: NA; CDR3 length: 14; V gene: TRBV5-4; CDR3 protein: CASSSTGSYYGYTF; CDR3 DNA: TGTGCCAGCAGCTCGACGGGATCCTACTATGGCTACACCTTC
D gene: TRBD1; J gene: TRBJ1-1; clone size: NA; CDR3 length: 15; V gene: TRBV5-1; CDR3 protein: CASSADRGLNTEAFF; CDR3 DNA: TGCGCCAGCAGCGCGGACAGGGGTCTGAACACTGAAGCTTTCTTT
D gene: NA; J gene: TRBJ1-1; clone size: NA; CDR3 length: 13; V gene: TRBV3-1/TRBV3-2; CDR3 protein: CASSQGSITEAFF; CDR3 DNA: TGTGCCAGCAGCCAAGGCAGTATCACTGAAGCTTTCTTT
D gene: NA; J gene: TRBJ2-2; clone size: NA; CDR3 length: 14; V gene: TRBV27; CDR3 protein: CASSSRTNTGELFF; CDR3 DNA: TGTGCCAGCAGTTCCAGGACGAACACCGGGGAGCTGTTTTTT
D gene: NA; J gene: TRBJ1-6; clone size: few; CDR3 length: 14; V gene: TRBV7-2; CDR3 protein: CASSSMGGGSPLHF; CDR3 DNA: TGTGCCAGCAGCTCAATGGGGGGAGGTTCACCCCTCCACTTT
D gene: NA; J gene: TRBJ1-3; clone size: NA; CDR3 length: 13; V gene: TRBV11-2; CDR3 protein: CASSGLEGNTIYF; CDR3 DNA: TGTGCCAGCAGCGGACTAGAGGGAAACACCATATATTTT
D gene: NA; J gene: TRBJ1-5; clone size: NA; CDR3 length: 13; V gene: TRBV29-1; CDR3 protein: CSVGQGTNQPQHF; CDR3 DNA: TGCAGCGTTGGCCAGGGAACTAATCAGCCCCAGCATTTT
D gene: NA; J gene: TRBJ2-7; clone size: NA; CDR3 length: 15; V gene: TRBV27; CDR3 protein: CASRYGGPPFGEQYF; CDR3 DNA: TGTGCCAGCAGGTACGGGGGGCCCCCTTTCGGCGAGCAGTACTTC
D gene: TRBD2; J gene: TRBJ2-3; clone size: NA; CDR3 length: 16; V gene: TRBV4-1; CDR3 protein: CASSQNLAGGQDTQYF; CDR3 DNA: TGCGCCAGCAGCCAGAACCTAGCGGGGGGGCAAGATACGCAGTATTTT
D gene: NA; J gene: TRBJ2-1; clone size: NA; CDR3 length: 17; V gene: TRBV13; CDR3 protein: CASSQLDGGGSYNEQFF; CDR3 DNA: TGTGCCAGCAGCCAGCTTGACGGAGGGGGCTCCTACAATGAGCAGTTCTTC
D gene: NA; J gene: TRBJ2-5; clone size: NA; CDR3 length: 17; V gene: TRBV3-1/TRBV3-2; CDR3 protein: CASSQAKATGTQETQYF; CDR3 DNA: TGTGCCAGCAGCCAAGCTAAGGCGACAGGTACTCAAGAGACCCAGTACTTC
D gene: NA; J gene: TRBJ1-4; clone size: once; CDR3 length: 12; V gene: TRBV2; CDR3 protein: CATGQPNEKLFF; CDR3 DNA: TGTGCCACCGGACAACCTAATGAAAAACTGTTTTTT
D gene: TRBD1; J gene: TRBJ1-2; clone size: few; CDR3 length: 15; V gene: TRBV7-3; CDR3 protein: CASSPGHRGNYGYTF; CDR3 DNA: TGTGCCAGCAGCCCAGGTCACAGGGGGAACTATGGCTACACCTTC
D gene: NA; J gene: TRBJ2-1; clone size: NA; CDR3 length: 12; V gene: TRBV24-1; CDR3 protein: CALTTFRAEQFF; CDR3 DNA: TGTGCCTTAACCACGTTTCGAGCGGAGCAGTTCTTC
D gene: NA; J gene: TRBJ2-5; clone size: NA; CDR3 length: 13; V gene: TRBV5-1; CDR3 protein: CASSLGQRETQYF; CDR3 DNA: TGCGCCAGCAGCTTAGGACAGCGAGAGACCCAGTACTTC
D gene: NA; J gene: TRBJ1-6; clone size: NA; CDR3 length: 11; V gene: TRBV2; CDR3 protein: CATTRVGPLHF; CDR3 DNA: TGTGCCACCACTAGAGTAGGACCCCTCCACTTT
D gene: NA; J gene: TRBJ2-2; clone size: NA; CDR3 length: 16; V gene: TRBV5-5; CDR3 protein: CASSLSRQDFTGELFF; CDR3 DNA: TGTGCCAGCAGCTTGTCCCGACAGGACTTCACCGGGGAGCTGTTTTTT
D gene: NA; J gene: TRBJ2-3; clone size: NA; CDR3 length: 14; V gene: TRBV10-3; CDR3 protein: CAISAPRTTDTQYF; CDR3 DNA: TGTGCCATCAGTGCCCCCCGTACCACAGATACGCAGTATTTT
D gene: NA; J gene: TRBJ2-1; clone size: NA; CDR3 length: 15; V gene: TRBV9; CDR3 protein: CASSVGRLRANEQFF; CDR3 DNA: TGTGCCAGCAGCGTAGGTCGGCTCAGGGCCAATGAGCAGTTCTTC
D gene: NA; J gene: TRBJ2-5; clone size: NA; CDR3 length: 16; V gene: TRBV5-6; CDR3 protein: CASSYPGTPEVETQYF; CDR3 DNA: TGTGCCAGCAGCTACCCCGGGACCCCAGAGGTCGAGACCCAGTACTTC
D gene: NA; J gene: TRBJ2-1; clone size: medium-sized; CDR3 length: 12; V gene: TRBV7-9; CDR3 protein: CASTPHGNEQFF; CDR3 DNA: TGTGCCAGCACCCCCCACGGGAATGAGCAGTTCTTC
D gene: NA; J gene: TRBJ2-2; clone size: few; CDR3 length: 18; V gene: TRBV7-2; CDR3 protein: CASSSRRPGRLGTGELFF; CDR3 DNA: TGTGCCAGCAGCTCCCGGCGTCCGGGGAGGCTCGGCACCGGGGAGCTGTTTTTT
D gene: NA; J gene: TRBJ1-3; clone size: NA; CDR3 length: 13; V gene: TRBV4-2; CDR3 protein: CASSPDTRNTIYF; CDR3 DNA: TGTGCCAGCAGCCCGGACACCCGAAACACCATATATTTT